The 30 T cell receptor beta chains listed next were all sequenced from one sample in a study of blood T cell repertoires in COVID-19. Sequenced by immunoSEQ multiplex PCR; TCRdb stores in-frame clones only, minus some. The sample lists some 120,000 clones, approximately 80% seen once, with less than 8% in the top ten. Sequences were obtained from peripheral blood. These receptors were collected from a man in his sixties or seventies with active or convalescent COVID-19.

The chain carries TRBV11-3 and TRBJ2-1, with D tentatively TRBD2 (6 bases). Looked up from germline, CDR1 is SGHNT and CDR2 is YENEEA. The CDR3 is 17 residues long. The V and J ends lost 0 bases and 8 bases respectively, with 20 bases between them. For the CDR3, the DNA is TGTGCCAGCAGCTTAGATGTTGGGGCGGACTACGGCGATGAGCAGTTCTTC. It encodes CASSLDVGADYGDEQFF.

The chain recombines TRBV5-4 with TRBJ1-1; a possible D gene is TRBD1 (6 bases). Per the germline V gene, CDR1 is SGHNT and CDR2 is YYREEE (reference sequence). The CDR3 covers 13 residues. V dropped 5 bases and J dropped 1 base, with 9 bases sitting between them. The CDR3 region has the DNA TGTGCCAGCAGGAAGACAGGGAACACTGAAGCTTTCTTT. Translating it yields CASRKTGNTEAFF.

V usage is TRBV9 and J usage is TRBJ2-3; the match to TRBD1 covers 7 bases. This CDR3 contains 16 residues. Losses at the gene ends were 0 bases for V and 3 bases for J; bases not matched to a gene: 7. The germline V gene encodes CDR1 SGDLS and CDR2 YYNGEE. CDR3 DNA sequence: TGTGCCAGCAGCGTAGAAGAGGGGGCGAGGACAGATACGCAGTATTTT. As protein: CASSVEEGARTDTQYF.

This rearrangement joins TRBV19 to TRBJ2-3; D perhaps matches TRBD2 (6 bases). Trimming cost V 6 bases and J 5 bases, with 15 bases left between them. CDR3 length equals 14 residues. Looked up from germline, CDR1 is LNHDA and CDR2 is SQIVND (reference sequence). CDR3 coding DNA: TGTGCCAGTAGAGGACTACAAACTGTAGATACGCAGTATTTT. This encodes CASRGLQTVDTQYF.

A single count supports this clone. V usage is TRBV3-1 (or the pseudogene TRBV3-2) and J usage is TRBJ2-7; perhaps TRBD2 as D (5 bases). The V end lost 1 base, the J end lost 9 bases, and 7 bases lay between the germline ends. From germline, CDR1 is LGHDT and CDR2 YNNKEL (reference sequence). The CDR3 contains 11 residues. The CDR3 protein is CASSQGGAQYF. DNA for the CDR3: TGTGCCAGCAGCCAAGGGGGAGCGCAGTACTTC.

This clone came up once. DNA of the CDR3: TGTGCCAGCAGTCCCATCATTTTGGACAGGGGCAATCAGCCCCAGCATTTT. Amino acids: CASSPIILDRGNQPQHF. The chain recombines TRBV27 with TRBJ1-5; 8 positions match TRBD1. The CDR3 is made up of 17 amino acids. Losses at the gene ends were 5 bases for V and 2 bases for J; bases not matched to a gene: 11. In germline, CDR1 is MNHEY, CDR2 SMNVEV (reference sequence).

V usage is TRBV5-1 and J usage is TRBJ2-3, with 8 bases lining up with TRBD1. The J segment lost 2 bases and the V segment lost 8 bases, leaving 7 bases of the junction unmatched. CDR1 SGHRS and CDR2 YFSETQ come from the germline V gene. This CDR3 is 14 amino acids long. CDR3: CASTRDRPTDTQYF. The CDR3 DNA is TGCGCCAGTACCCGGGACAGGCCCACAGATACGCAGTATTTT. The full variable domain, in which reference TRBV5-1 and TRBJ2-3 provide the parts outside the CDR3, is KAGVTQTPRYLIKTRGQQVTLSCSPISGHRSVSWYQQTPGQGLQFLFEYFSETQRNKGNFPGRFSGRQFSNSRSEMNVSTLELGDSALYLCASTRDRPTDTQYFGPGTRLTVL.

This clone showed up just a few times. The chain combines TRBV12-5 with TRBJ2-5, with a possible D match to TRBD1 (6 bases). The germline V and J ends were trimmed by 2 bases and 1 base, with 8 bases remaining between them. Germline CDR1 LGHNT, CDR2 FRNRAP. The length of the CDR3 is 14 residues. The CDR3 is CASGLNRAQETQYF. In DNA, the CDR3 is TGTGCTAGTGGTTTGAACAGGGCCCAAGAGACCCAGTACTTC.

The chain links TRBV24-1 to TRBJ2-1; D remains ambiguous. With 3 bases removed from V and 1 base from J, the gap between germline ends came to 3 bases. This CDR3 contains 13 residues. Germline CDR1 and CDR2: KGHDR and SFDVKD. CDR3 bases: TGTGCCACCAGTGATCAGTCCTACAATGAGCAGTTCTTC. Translated, it gives CATSDQSYNEQFF.

This sequence joins TRBV12-5 and TRBJ1-1; 8 bases are shared with TRBD1. Germline CDR1 is LGHNT and CDR2 is FRNRAP. V dropped 8 bases and J dropped 0; count of bases not matched to a gene: 2. There are 13 residues in the CDR3. CDR3 amino acids: CASRGQVNTEAFF. For the CDR3, the DNA is TGTGCTAGTCGGGGACAGGTGAACACTGAAGCTTTCTTT.

The V gene is TRBV5-1, the J gene TRBJ2-7, with TRBD1 matching over 10 bases. After removal of 0 bases from V and 4 bases from J, the junction contained 13 bases not matched to a gene. The CDR3 spans 18 residues. CDR1 is SGHRS and CDR2 is YFSETQ in the germline V gene. The CDR3 coding sequence is TGCGCCAGCAGCTTGGCCCCCGGGACAGGGGAGCGTATATACGAGCAGTACTTC. Its protein is CASSLAPGTGERIYEQYF. Complete variable domain (other parts from reference TRBV5-1 and TRBJ2-7): KAGVTQTPRYLIKTRGQQVTLSCSPISGHRSVSWYQQTPGQGLQFLFEYFSETQRNKGNFPGRFSGRQFSNSRSEMNVSTLELGDSALYLCASSLAPGTGERIYEQYFGPGTRLTVT.

This chain uses TRBV6-5 with TRBJ2-2; possible D gene TRBD1, 5 bases. CDR1 is MNHEY and CDR2 is SVGAGI in the germline V gene. Trimming took off 10 bases at V and 4 bases at J, with 16 bases between the two ends. The CDR3 length is 14 residues. The CDR3 DNA reads as TGTGCCACCACCCGGACACCTACCACCGGGGAGCTGTTTTTT. It specifies CATTRTPTTGELFF.

The rearrangement uses TRBV18 and TRBJ2-7, with TRBD1 as a possible D gene (6 bases). CDR1 is KGHSH and CDR2 is LQKENI in the germline V gene. The CDR3 runs 15 residues. Trimming took 4 bases from V and 0 from J, leaving 13 bases between them. The DNA of the CDR3 is TGTGCCAGCTCACAACCCGGGACACTCTCCTACGAGCAGTACTTC. Its protein product is CASSQPGTLSYEQYF.

The chain carries TRBV10-3 and TRBJ2-7, with D possibly matching TRBD1 (6 bases). CDR3 length: 14 residues. V was cut by 6 bases and J by 5 bases, with 17 bases left in between. The V gene's germline CDR1 is ENHRY and CDR2 SYGVKD. The CDR3 DNA reads TGTGCCATCAGAGAAACCGGGACATCGAACGAGCAGTACTTC. Amino acid sequence: CAIRETGTSNEQYF.

V and J are TRBV5-1 and TRBJ1-3, with 10 bases identical to TRBD1. Germline V gene data show CDR1 as SGHRS and CDR2 as YFSETQ. With 4 bases clipped from V and 0 bases from J, the junction kept 4 bases outside the gene matches. The CDR3 sequence is 16 residues long. Here the CDR3 reads CASSGTGALSGNTIYF. As DNA, the CDR3 is TGCGCCAGCAGCGGGACAGGGGCCCTCTCTGGAAACACCATATATTTT. The full variable domain, in which reference TRBV5-1 and TRBJ1-3 provide the parts outside the CDR3, is KAGVTQTPRYLIKTRGQQVTLSCSPISGHRSVSWYQQTPGQGLQFLFEYFSETQRNKGNFPGRFSGRQFSNSRSEMNVSTLELGDSALYLCASSGTGALSGNTIYFGEGSWLTVV.

V usage is TRBV5-5 and J usage is TRBJ1-1, with no clear D. V was trimmed by 2 bases and J by 1 base, leaving 12 bases between them. This CDR3 has 15 amino acids. The V gene's germline CDR1 is SGHKS and CDR2 YYEKEE (reference sequence). CDR3 sequence: CASSFQDSWNTEAFF. CDR3 nucleotide sequence: TGTGCCAGCAGCTTTCAGGACTCTTGGAACACTGAAGCTTTCTTT. The complete variable domain, with remaining parts taken from reference TRBV5-5 and TRBJ1-1, reads DAGVTQSPTHLIKTRGQQVTLRCSPISGHKSVSWYQQVLGQGPQFIFQYYEKEERGRGNFPDRFSARQFPNYSSELNVNALLLGDSALYLCASSFQDSWNTEAFFGQGTRLTVV.

The gene calls are TRBV5-1 and TRBJ1-5; D gene ambiguous. Germline CDR1 and CDR2: SGHRS and YFSETQ. The V gene lost 2 bases and the J gene lost 4 bases, with 7 bases spanning the gap. The CDR3 spans 13 residues. The CDR3 region is CASSLDINQPQHF. CDR3 DNA: TGCGCCAGCAGCTTAGACATAAATCAGCCCCAGCATTTT.

CDR3: CASSLRRGNTEAFF. The DNA of the CDR3 is TGCGCCAGCAGCTTGCGGCGGGGAAACACTGAAGCTTTCTTT. This sequence joins TRBV5-1 and TRBJ1-1, with D uncertain. The CDR3 is 14 residues long. Germline V gene lookup returns CDR1 SGHRS and CDR2 YFSETQ. Deletions cut 1 base from V and 2 bases from J, with 9 bases between.

This chain connects TRBV30 to TRBJ2-2, with 7 bases identical to TRBD1. Trimming took 3 bases from V and 6 from J; bases not matched to a gene: 4. The germline V gene has CDR1 GTSNPN and CDR2 SVGIG (reference sequence). This CDR3 is 13 amino acids long. The CDR3 sequence is CAWRGQGAGELFF. CDR3 in DNA: TGTGCCTGGAGAGGGCAGGGGGCCGGGGAGCTGTTTTTT.

This clone was counted only a few times. A junction end diverges from the germline sequence, so it may reflect a read error. The chain couples TRBV6-1 to TRBJ2-6, with D possibly TRBD2 on 6 matching bases. This CDR3 is 18 amino acids long. Germline V gene data show CDR1 as MNHNS and CDR2 as SASEGT. The DNA of the CDR3 is TGTGCCAGCAGGGAAGGGGCGCCCGGGGGCTCTGGGGCCAACGTCCTGACTTTC. This sequence encodes CASREGAPGGSGANVLTF.

The J gene is TRBJ2-2, the V gene TRBV5-1; 7 bases are shared with TRBD1. CDR1 is SGHRS, CDR2 YFSETQ, per germline. The CDR3 length is 15 residues. Trimming at V came to 0 bases and at J to 4 bases, leaving 3 bases not matched to a gene. CDR3 residues: CASSLVAGGTGELFF. DNA of the CDR3: TGCGCCAGCAGCTTGGTTGCAGGGGGCACCGGGGAGCTGTTTTTT.

The CDR3 is CASKKGLASYEQYF. The CDR3 DNA sequence: TGTGCCAGTAAGAAAGGACTAGCCTCCTACGAGCAGTACTTC. The chain employs TRBV19 and TRBJ2-7, with TRBD2 identical over 8 bases. There are 14 residues in the CDR3. The ends lost 7 bases at V and 0 bases at J; junction bases unmatched: 5. CDR1 is LNHDA, CDR2 SQIVND, per germline (reference sequence).

The rearrangement joins TRBV10-3 to TRBJ2-7; a possible D gene is TRBD1 (6 bases). V shed 6 bases and J shed 3 bases, with 9 bases lying between them. The CDR3 spans 12 residues. CDR1 and CDR2 (germline): ENHRY, SYGVKD. DNA for the CDR3: TGTGCCATCAGGGACAGAAACTACGAGCAGTACTTC. Its translation: CAIRDRNYEQYF.

This clone was seen only a few times. The rearrangement joins TRBV5-1 to TRBJ1-2; the match to TRBD1 covers 12 bases. There are 15 residues in the CDR3. With 1 base clipped from V and 8 bases from J, the junction kept 6 bases outside the gene matches. Germline assignment: CDR1 SGHRS and CDR2 YFSETQ. The CDR3: CASSLFKGQGAGYTF. Here the CDR3 DNA reads TGCGCCAGCAGCTTGTTCAAGGGACAGGGGGCCGGCTACACCTTC.

The V and J genes are TRBV28 and TRBJ1-2, with 8 nucleotides matching TRBD1. From germline, CDR1 is MDHEN and CDR2 SYDVKM. CDR3 length: 12 residues. With V trimmed by 8 bases and J by 4 bases, 3 bases remained unmatched. The CDR3 nucleotides read TGTGCCAGCCGGGGGACAGGCTATGGCTACACCTTC. It encodes CASRGTGYGYTF.

The chain couples TRBV6-5 to TRBJ2-7; TRBD2 aligns across 8 bases. Germline values: CDR1 MNHEY, CDR2 SVGAGI. The CDR3 sequence is 15 residues long. Unmatched junction bases numbered 9, after V lost 6 bases and J lost 2 bases. This CDR3 is CASRGMAGGAYEQYF. CDR3 DNA sequence: TGTGCCAGCAGGGGCATGGCGGGGGGTGCCTACGAGCAGTACTTC.

The chain uses TRBV19 and TRBJ2-7; D possibly corresponds to TRBD1 (6 bases). V was cut by 1 base and J by 0 bases, with 7 bases left in between. CDR3 length: 14 residues. Germline CDR1 and CDR2: LNHDA and SQIVND (reference sequence). The CDR3 protein is CASSIGQASYEQYF. The DNA of the CDR3 is TGTGCCAGTAGTATAGGACAGGCCTCCTACGAGCAGTACTTC.

V usage is TRBV27 and J usage is TRBJ2-1; TRBD2 agrees at 7 bases. Germline V CDR1 and CDR2: MNHEY, SMNVEV (reference sequence). This CDR3 region has 15 residues. V shed 5 bases and J 7 bases; nucleotides not matched to a gene: 11. The chain's CDR3 is CASSHTSAARNEQFF. The CDR3 nucleotides read TGTGCCAGCAGTCACACTAGCGCCGCCCGAAATGAGCAGTTCTTC.

This sequence joins TRBV28 and TRBJ1-4, with 10 bases matching TRBD1. CDR1 and CDR2 from the germline V gene are MDHEN and SYDVKM. This CDR3 spans 15 amino acids. V shed 3 bases, J shed 8 bases, and the junction held 6 bases outside the gene matches. For the CDR3, the DNA is TGTGCCAGCAGTTTCCCCGGACAGGGGGGAGAAAAACTGTTTTTT. This gives the protein CASSFPGQGGEKLFF.

This chain connects TRBV5-8 to TRBJ2-1, with D maybe TRBD1 (5 bases). Germline V lookup: CDR1 SGHTS, CDR2 YDEGEE. Trimming stripped 0 bases from V and 4 bases from J, with 14 bases between. This CDR3 contains 16 residues. CDR3 protein: CASSLGIAGPYNEQFF. The CDR3 nucleotides read TGTGCCAGCAGCTTGGGCATAGCAGGGCCTTACAATGAGCAGTTCTTC.